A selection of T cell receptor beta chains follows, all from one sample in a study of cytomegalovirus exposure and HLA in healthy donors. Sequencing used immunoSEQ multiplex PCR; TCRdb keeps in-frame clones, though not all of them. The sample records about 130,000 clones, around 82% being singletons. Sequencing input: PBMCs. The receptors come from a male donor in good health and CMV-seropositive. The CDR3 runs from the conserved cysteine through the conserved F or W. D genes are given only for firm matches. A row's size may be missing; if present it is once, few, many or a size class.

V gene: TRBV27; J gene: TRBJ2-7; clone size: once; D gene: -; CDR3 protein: CASSVLVSGDYEQYF; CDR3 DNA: TGTGCCAGCAGCGTACTAGTATCGGGAGACTACGAGCAGTACTTC
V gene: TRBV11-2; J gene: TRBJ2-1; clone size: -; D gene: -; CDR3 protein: CASSPPPSSYNEQFF; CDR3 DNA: TGTGCCAGCAGCCCGCCCCCTAGCTCCTACAATGAGCAGTTCTTC
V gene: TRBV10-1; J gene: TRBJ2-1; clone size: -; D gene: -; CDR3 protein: CASSRWEVSYNEQFF; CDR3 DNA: TGCGCCAGCAGCCGGTGGGAGGTCTCCTACAATGAGCAGTTCTTC
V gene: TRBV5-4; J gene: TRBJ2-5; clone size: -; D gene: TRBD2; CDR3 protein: CASSSQREQETQYF; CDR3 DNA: TGTGCCAGCAGCTCCCAGCGGGAACAAGAGACCCAGTACTTC
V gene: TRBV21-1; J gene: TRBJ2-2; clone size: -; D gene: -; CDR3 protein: CASSKGGSNTGELFF; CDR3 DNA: TGTGCCAGCAGCAAAGGAGGGTCGAACACCGGGGAGCTGTTTTTT
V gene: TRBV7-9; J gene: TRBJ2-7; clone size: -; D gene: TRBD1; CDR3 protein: CASSPSTPGQGGSEQYF; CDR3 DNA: TGTGCCAGCAGCCCGTCGACCCCGGGACAGGGTGGTAGCGAGCAGTACTTC
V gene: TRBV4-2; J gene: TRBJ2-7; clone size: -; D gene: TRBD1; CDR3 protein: CASSSHPRTGPYEQYF; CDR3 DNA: TGTGCCAGCAGCTCACACCCTAGGACAGGGCCCTACGAGCAGTACTTC
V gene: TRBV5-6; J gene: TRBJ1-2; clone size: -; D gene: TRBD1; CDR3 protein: CASSPRPGTEDYGYTF; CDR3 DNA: TGTGCCAGCAGCCCCCGACCCGGGACAGAAGACTATGGCTACACCTTC
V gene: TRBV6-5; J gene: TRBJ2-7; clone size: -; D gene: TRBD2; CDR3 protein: CASSYYGRALHEQYF; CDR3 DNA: TGTGCCAGCAGTTATTACGGGAGGGCCCTCCACGAGCAGTACTTC
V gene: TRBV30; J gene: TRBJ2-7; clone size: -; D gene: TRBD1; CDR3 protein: CAWSSKGWGQGYEQYF; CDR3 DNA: TGTGCCTGGAGCTCCAAGGGTTGGGGACAGGGCTACGAGCAGTACTTC
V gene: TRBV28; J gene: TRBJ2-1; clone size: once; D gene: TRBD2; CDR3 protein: CASSPPPWGGEQFF; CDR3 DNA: TGTGCCAGCAGTCCCCCCCCCTGGGGGGGTGAGCAGTTCTTC
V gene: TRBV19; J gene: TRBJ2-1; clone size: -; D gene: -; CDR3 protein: CASSINRAHNEQFF; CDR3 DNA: TGTGCCAGTAGTATCAACAGGGCCCACAATGAGCAGTTCTTC
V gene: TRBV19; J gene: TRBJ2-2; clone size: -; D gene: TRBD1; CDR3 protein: CASSIGTASAPGELFF; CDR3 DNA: TGTGCCAGTAGTATCGGGACAGCAAGCGCGCCCGGGGAGCTGTTTTTT
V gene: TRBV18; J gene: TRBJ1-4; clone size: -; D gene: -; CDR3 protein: CASSQGDNEKLFF; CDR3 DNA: TGTGCCAGCTCACAAGGGGATAATGAAAAACTGTTTTTT
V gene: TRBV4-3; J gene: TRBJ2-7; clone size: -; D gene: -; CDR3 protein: CASSQDHIAYEQYF; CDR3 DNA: TGCGCCAGCAGCCAAGATCATATCGCGTACGAGCAGTACTTC
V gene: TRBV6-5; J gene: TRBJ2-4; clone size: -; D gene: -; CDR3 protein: CASSSRGNSQYF; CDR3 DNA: TGTGCCAGCAGTTCCCGGGGGAACAGTCAGTACTTC
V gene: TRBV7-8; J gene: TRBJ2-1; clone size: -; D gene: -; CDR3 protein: CASSLVLVGSAGNEQFF; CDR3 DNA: TGTGCCAGCAGCTTAGTTCTGGTCGGCTCTGCAGGGAATGAGCAGTTCTTC
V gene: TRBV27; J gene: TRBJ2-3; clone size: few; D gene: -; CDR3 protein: CASSLYPGLDTQYF; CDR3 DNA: TGTGCCAGCAGTTTATATCCGGGGTTGGATACGCAGTATTTT
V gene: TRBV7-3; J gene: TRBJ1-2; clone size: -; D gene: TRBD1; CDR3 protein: CASSSGQGNYGYTF; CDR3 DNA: TGTGCCAGCAGCTCGGGACAGGGAAACTATGGCTACACCTTC
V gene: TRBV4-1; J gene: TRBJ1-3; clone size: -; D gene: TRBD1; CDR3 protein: CASSQRSRDSSGNTIYF; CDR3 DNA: TGCGCCAGCAGCCAGAGAAGTAGGGACAGCTCTGGAAACACCATATATTTT
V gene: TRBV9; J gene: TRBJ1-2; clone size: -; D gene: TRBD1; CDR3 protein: CASSRTGNYGYTF; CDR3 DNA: TGTGCCAGCAGCAGGACAGGGAACTATGGCTACACCTTC
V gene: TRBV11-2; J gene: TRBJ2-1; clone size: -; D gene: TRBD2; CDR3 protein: CASSLTSGSLHEQFF; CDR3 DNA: TGTGCCAGCAGTTTGACTAGCGGGTCACTGCATGAGCAGTTCTTC
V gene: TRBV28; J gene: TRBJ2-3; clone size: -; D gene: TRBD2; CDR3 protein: CASSLIAGSSTDTQYF; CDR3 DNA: TGTGCCAGCAGTTTAATAGCGGGGTCTAGCACAGATACGCAGTATTTT
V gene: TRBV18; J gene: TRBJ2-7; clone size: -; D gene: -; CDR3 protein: CASSGQGGYGEQYF; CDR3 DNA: TGTGCCAGCTCCGGACAGGGAGGGTACGGCGAGCAGTACTTC
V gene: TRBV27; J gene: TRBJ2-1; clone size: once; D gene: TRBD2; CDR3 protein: CASKTSGRDNEQFF; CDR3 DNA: TGTGCCAGCAAAACTAGCGGGAGGGACAATGAGCAGTTCTTC
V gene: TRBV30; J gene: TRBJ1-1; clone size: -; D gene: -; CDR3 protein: CAWSRDIGSTEAFF; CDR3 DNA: TGTGCCTGGAGCCGGGACATAGGATCGACTGAAGCTTTCTTT
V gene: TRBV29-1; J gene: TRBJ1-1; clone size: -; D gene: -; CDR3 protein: CSVGGEPKAFF; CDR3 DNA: TGCAGCGTTGGGGGAGAGCCTAAAGCTTTCTTT
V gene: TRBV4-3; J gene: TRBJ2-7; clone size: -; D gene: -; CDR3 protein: CASSQSPGRGPYEQYF; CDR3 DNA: TGCGCCAGCAGCCAAAGTCCGGGGCGGGGTCCCTACGAGCAGTACTTC
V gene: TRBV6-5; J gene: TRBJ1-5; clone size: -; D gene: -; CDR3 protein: CASSPDYSNQPQHF; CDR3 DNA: TGTGCCAGCAGTCCGGACTATAGCAATCAGCCCCAGCATTTT
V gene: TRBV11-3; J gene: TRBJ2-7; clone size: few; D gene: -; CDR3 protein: CASSLGGGRTYEQYF; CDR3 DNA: TGTGCCAGCAGCTTAGGGGGCGGACGTACCTACGAGCAGTACTTC
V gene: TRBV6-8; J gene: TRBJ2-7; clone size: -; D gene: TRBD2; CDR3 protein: CASSSPGLPAYEQYF; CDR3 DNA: TGTGCCAGCAGTTCCCCGGGACTACCAGCCTACGAGCAGTACTTC
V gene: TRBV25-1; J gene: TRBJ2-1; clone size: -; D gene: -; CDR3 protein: CASSDLSGTPYNEQFF; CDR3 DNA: TGTGCCAGCAGTGACCTAAGCGGGACACCTTACAATGAGCAGTTCTTC
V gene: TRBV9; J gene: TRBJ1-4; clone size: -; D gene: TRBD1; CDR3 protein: CASSNDRTGNEKLFF; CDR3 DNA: TGTGCCAGCAGCAATGACAGGACAGGGAATGAAAAACTGTTTTTT
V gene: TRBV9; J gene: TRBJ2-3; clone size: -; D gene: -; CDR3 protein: CASSVAGGSTDTQYF; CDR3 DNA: TGTGCCAGCAGCGTAGCCGGGGGAAGCACAGATACGCAGTATTTT
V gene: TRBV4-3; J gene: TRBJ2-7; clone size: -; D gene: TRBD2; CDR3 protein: CASSQVAGLGYEQYF; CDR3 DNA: TGCGCCAGCAGCCAAGTGGCTGGACTAGGGTACGAGCAGTACTTC
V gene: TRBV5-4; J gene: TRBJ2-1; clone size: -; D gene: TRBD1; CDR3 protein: CASSPPRDRGVNEQFF; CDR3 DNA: TGTGCCAGCAGCCCCCCCAGGGACAGGGGGGTCAATGAGCAGTTCTTC
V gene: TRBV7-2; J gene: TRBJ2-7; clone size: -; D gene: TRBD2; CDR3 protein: CASSGGTSGRVYEQYF; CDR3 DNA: TGTGCCAGCAGCGGGGGGACTAGCGGGAGGGTATACGAGCAGTACTTC
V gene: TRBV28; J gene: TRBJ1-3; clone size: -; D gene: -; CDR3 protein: CASRLRVLGGGTIYF; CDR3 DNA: TGTGCCAGCAGACTAAGGGTCCTGGGAGGAGGCACCATATATTTT
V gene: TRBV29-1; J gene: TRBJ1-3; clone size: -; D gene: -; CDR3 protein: CSVLEGNTIYF; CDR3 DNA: TGCAGCGTCCTTGAGGGAAACACCATATATTTT
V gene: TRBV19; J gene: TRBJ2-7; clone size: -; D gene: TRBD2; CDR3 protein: CASSIKAGVGEQYF; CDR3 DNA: TGTGCCAGTAGTATAAAGGCGGGAGTGGGCGAGCAGTACTTC
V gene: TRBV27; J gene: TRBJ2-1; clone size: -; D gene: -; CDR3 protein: CASSSSGFYEQFF; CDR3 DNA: TGTGCCAGCAGTTCGTCAGGGTTCTATGAGCAGTTCTTC
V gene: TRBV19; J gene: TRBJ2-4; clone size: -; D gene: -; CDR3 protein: CASTGAELAKNIQYF; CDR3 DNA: TGTGCCAGTACAGGGGCGGAACTAGCCAAAAACATTCAGTACTTC
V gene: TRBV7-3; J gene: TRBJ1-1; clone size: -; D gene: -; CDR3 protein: CASSLWATMNTEAFF; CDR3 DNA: TGTGCCAGCAGCTTATGGGCAACCATGAACACTGAAGCTTTCTTT
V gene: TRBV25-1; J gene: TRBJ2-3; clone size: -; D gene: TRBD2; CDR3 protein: CASSEPPWGRDTDTQYF; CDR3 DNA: TGTGCCAGCAGTGAACCCCCATGGGGGAGGGACACAGATACGCAGTATTTT
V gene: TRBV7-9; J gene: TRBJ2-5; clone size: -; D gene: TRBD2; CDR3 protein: CANSFAGDQETQYF; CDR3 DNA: TGTGCCAACAGCTTTGCGGGGGATCAAGAGACCCAGTACTTC
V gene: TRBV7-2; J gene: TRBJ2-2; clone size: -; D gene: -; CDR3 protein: CASSLGHANTGELFF; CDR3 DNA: TGTGCCAGCAGCTTAGGACACGCGAACACCGGGGAGCTGTTTTTT
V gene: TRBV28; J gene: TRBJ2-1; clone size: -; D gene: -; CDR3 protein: CASSLRGAWEQFF; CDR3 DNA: TGTGCCAGCAGTTTACGGGGAGCGTGGGAGCAGTTCTTC
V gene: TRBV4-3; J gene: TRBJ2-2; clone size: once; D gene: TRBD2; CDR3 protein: CASSQELGLANTGELFF; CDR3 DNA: TGCGCCAGCAGCCAAGAACTGGGACTAGCGAACACCGGGGAGCTGTTTTTT
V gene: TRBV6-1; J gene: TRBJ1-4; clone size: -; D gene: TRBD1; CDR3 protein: CASSPTGSEEKLFF; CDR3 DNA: TGTGCCAGCAGTCCGACAGGGTCGGAGGAAAAACTGTTTTTT